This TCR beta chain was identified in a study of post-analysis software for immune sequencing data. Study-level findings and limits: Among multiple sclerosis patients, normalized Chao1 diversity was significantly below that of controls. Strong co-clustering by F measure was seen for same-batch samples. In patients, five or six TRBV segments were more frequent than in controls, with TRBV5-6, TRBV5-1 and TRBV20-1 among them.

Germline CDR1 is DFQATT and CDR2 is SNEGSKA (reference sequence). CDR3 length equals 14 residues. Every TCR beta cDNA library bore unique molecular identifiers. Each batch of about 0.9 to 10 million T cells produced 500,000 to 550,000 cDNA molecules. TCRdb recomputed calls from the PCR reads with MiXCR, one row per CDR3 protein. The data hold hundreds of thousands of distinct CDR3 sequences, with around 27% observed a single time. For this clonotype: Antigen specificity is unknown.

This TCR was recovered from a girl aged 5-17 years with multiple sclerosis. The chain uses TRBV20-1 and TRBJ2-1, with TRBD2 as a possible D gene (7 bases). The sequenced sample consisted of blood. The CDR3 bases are TGCAGCGCCATAAACCCGGGGGGCCGGAATGAGCAGTTCTTC. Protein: CSAINPGGRNEQFF.